The 19 T cell receptor beta chains in this list originate from one sample, sequenced in a study of blood T cell repertoires in COVID-19. Clones were sequenced by immunoSEQ multiplex PCR, and TCRdb holds only the in-frame ones, with some missing. The sample lists roughly 380,000 clones, roughly 89% seen once, with 3% to 4.5% in the top ten. Sequencing used peripheral blood. The receptor set was obtained from a woman aged 55 to 70 with COVID-19, enrolled during active disease.

The chain has TRBV5-6 and TRBJ2-7; D perhaps matches TRBD2 (5 bases). This CDR3 spans 13 amino acids. V was clipped by 5 bases and J by 4 bases, with 13 bases between them. Germline lookup yields CDR1 SGHDT and CDR2 YYEEEE. The DNA of the CDR3 is TGTGCCAGCAGTGAGGGCCCGCTATACGAGCAGTACTTC. The encoded protein is CASSEGPLYEQYF.

The rearrangement joins TRBV11-3 to TRBJ1-1; 8 bases match TRBD1. The CDR3 has 17 amino acids. V lost 5 bases, J lost 4 bases, and 15 bases stayed unmatched. In germline, CDR1 is SGHNT, CDR2 YENEEA. In DNA form, the CDR3 reads TGTGCCAGCAGCCTCGGACAGGGTAAAGGGGGCGGCACTGAAGCTTTCTTT. Translation: CASSLGQGKGGGTEAFF. The whole variable domain, filled in from reference TRBV11-3 and TRBJ1-1, reads EAGVVQSPRYKIIEKKQPVAFWCNPISGHNTLYWYLQNLGQGPELLIRYENEEAVDDSQLPKDRFSAERLKGVDSTLKIQPAELGDSAVYLCASSLGQGKGGGTEAFFGQGTRLTVV.

The genes are TRBV6-4 and TRBJ1-4; D might be TRBD1 (5 bases). The CDR3 is made up of 16 amino acids. V dropped 2 bases and J dropped 3 bases, with 13 bases sitting between them. Germline values: CDR1 MRHNA, CDR2 SNTAGT. The CDR3 coding sequence is TGTGCCAGCAGTGACCCCCGCGGGGCTCCTAATGAAAAACTGTTTTTT. Residues: CASSDPRGAPNEKLFF.

This sequence joins TRBV24-1 and TRBJ2-2, with D possibly matching TRBD2 (7 bases). Per the germline V gene, CDR1 is KGHDR and CDR2 is SFDVKD. Trimming took off 1 base at V and 7 bases at J, with 15 bases between the two ends. This CDR3 contains 16 residues. This chain's CDR3 is CATSDFGGGRDGELFF. The CDR3, as DNA: TGTGCCACCAGTGATTTTGGCGGGGGCAGGGACGGGGAGCTGTTTTTT.

The chain combines TRBV7-2 with TRBJ2-3, with TRBD2 matching 8 bases. CDR1 is SGHTA and CDR2 is FQGNSA in the germline V gene. This CDR3 spans 17 amino acids. V dropped 5 bases and J dropped 1; count of bases not matched to a gene: 11. The CDR3 region has the DNA TGTGCCAGCAGCCCACCTCGGGGGGGGCCGGGCACAGATACGCAGTATTTT. It is translated as CASSPPRGGPGTDTQYF.

The chain couples TRBV9 to TRBJ1-2; unclear D gene. The CDR3 totals 15 residues. Germline V gene sequence: CDR1 SGDLS, CDR2 YYNGEE. With 0 bases removed from V and 4 bases from J, the gap between germline ends came to 13 bases. The CDR3 is CASSVATTASYGYTF. CDR3 coding DNA: TGTGCCAGCAGCGTAGCTACAACAGCCTCCTATGGCTACACCTTC.

This clone has more than one count but fewer than ten. The chain recombines TRBV28 with TRBJ1-6; the match to TRBD1 covers 7 bases. Germline V gene data show CDR1 as MDHEN and CDR2 as SYDVKM. J gave up 7 bases and V 5 bases, and 11 bases lay outside the gene matches. CDR3 length equals 16 residues. CDR3 nucleotide sequence: TGTGCCAGCAGTCCCCGGGACAGCTTGTGGAATTCACCCCTCCACTTT. It specifies CASSPRDSLWNSPLHF. The full variable domain, rest sourced from reference TRBV28 and TRBJ1-6, is DVKVTQSSRYLVKRTGEKVFLECVQDMDHENMFWYRQDPGLGLRLIYFSYDVKMKEKGDIPEGYSVSREKKERFSLILESASTNQTSMYLCASSPRDSLWNSPLHFGNGTRLTVT.

The gene calls are TRBV10-3 and TRBJ1-1; D perhaps matches TRBD1 (5 bases). Trimming cost V 0 bases and J 1 base, with 9 bases left between them. The CDR3 covers 15 residues. Looked up from germline, CDR1 is ENHRY and CDR2 is SYGVKD. CDR3 protein: CAISESAGENTEAFF. CDR3 DNA: TGTGCCATCAGTGAGTCGGCGGGGGAGAACACTGAAGCTTTCTTT.

This chain links TRBV10-3 with TRBJ1-5; TRBD1 matches 9 bases. This CDR3 region has 14 residues. Germline V gene sequence: CDR1 ENHRY, CDR2 SYGVKD. V shed 7 bases and J 3 bases; nucleotides not matched to a gene: 4. CDR3: CAINDRGVNQPQHF. CDR3 coding DNA: TGTGCCATCAATGACAGGGGGGTCAATCAGCCCCAGCATTTT.

The J gene is TRBJ2-1, the V gene TRBV7-9, with 7 bases identical to TRBD2. CDR1 SEHNR and CDR2 FQNEAQ come from the germline V gene (reference sequence). V dropped 2 bases and J dropped 8; count of bases not matched to a gene: 15. The CDR3 has 17 amino acids. The CDR3 bases are TGTGCCAGCAGCTTAAAACTGGGGACTATCACGGGGGATGAGCAGTTCTTC. Its protein is CASSLKLGTITGDEQFF.

The V and J genes are TRBV6-5 and TRBJ1-4, with a possible D match to TRBD1 (6 bases). Germline V gives CDR1 MNHEY, CDR2 SVGAGI. The germline V and J ends were trimmed by 6 bases and 2 bases, with 13 bases remaining between them. The CDR3 sequence is 15 residues long. The CDR3 here is CASSKQGRTNEKLFF. The CDR3, as DNA: TGTGCCAGCAGCAAACAGGGTCGGACTAATGAAAAACTGTTTTTT.

V and J are TRBV6-5 and TRBJ1-1; no firm D call. This CDR3 spans 14 amino acids. The ends were cut back, 6 bases at V and 4 bases at J, with 15 bases in the middle. Germline V CDR1 and CDR2: MNHEY, SVGAGI. The CDR3, as DNA: TGTGCCAGCAGCCGGGATCTTATCACCACTGAAGCTTTCTTT. This gives the protein CASSRDLITTEAFF.

The chain links TRBV28 to TRBJ2-7; TRBD1 aligns across 9 bases. The CDR3 is 14 residues long. V was clipped by 6 bases and J by 5 bases; unmatched bases: 8. CDR1 and CDR2 from the germline V gene are MDHEN and SYDVKM. This CDR3 reads CASRTGTGFHEQYF. The CDR3, as DNA: TGTGCCAGCAGAACCGGGACAGGGTTCCACGAGCAGTACTTC.

CDR3 amino acids: CASRSLDRPSYEQYF. The CDR3 DNA sequence: TGTGCCAGCAGATCCCTCGACAGGCCCTCCTACGAGCAGTACTTC. V is TRBV5-6 and J is TRBJ2-7; D might be TRBD1 (6 bases). The ends were cut back, 5 bases at V and 0 bases at J, with 15 bases in the middle. The CDR3 sequence is 15 residues long. The germline V gene encodes CDR1 SGHDT and CDR2 YYEEEE.

The chain uses TRBV6-5 and TRBJ2-3; D remains unclear. Per the germline V gene, CDR1 is MNHEY and CDR2 is SVGAGI. This CDR3 is 12 amino acids long. The V end was cut by 8 bases, the J end by 0 bases, with 6 bases between. CDR3 amino acids: CASGTSTDTQYF. In DNA, the CDR3 is TGTGCCAGCGGTACTAGCACAGATACGCAGTATTTT.

CDR3 residues: CASRLLGFSYNEQFF. The CDR3 nucleotides read TGTGCCAGCAGGCTCCTCGGGTTTTCCTACAATGAGCAGTTCTTC. J is TRBJ2-1 and V is TRBV6-5; D is unresolved. Germline V gene data show CDR1 as MNHEY and CDR2 as SVGAGI. V was cut by 6 bases and J by 1 base, with 13 bases left in between. This CDR3 is built from 15 residues.

J is TRBJ1-1 and V is TRBV27, with D possibly matching TRBD1 (6 bases). Germline CDR1 and CDR2: MNHEY and SMNVEV (reference sequence). The CDR3 is made up of 14 amino acids. Trimming took 10 bases from V and 4 from J, leaving 19 bases between them. The CDR3 nucleotides read TGTGCCACCTCGGGCTGGGGGCGCAGCACTGAAGCTTTCTTT. It yields the protein CATSGWGRSTEAFF.

The chain carries TRBV29-1 and TRBJ2-1; 7 nucleotides match TRBD1. The CDR3 totals 14 residues. The V and J ends lost 6 bases and 5 bases, in that order; junction bases with no gene match: 10. Germline-derived CDR1 and CDR2 are SQVTM and ANQGSEA. CDR3 amino acids: CSVRPTGKNNEQFF. The CDR3 region has the DNA TGCAGCGTCCGACCGACAGGGAAAAACAATGAGCAGTTCTTC.

The table lists this clone with a count of one. The chain couples TRBV10-1 to TRBJ2-3, with D perhaps TRBD2 (5 bases). The CDR3 contains 13 residues. V was trimmed by 4 bases and J by 3 bases, leaving 8 bases between them. The germline CDR1 and CDR2 sequences are WNHNN and SYGVQD (reference sequence). The CDR3 DNA is TGCGCCAGCAGTGCATGGAGGACAGATACGCAGTATTTT. The encoded protein is CASSAWRTDTQYF.